These 14 T cell receptor beta chains were all obtained from the same sample, sequenced in a study of metastatic and nonmetastatic thyroid tumors. With MiXCR, TCRdb called clones anew from the PCR reads. The top ten clones hold about 38% of a sample with several thousand clones, about 33% of them seen once. Ahead of thyroid surgery, no patient had received treatment of any kind. The specimen sequenced was adjacent normal tissue. These receptors originate from a male donor with papillary thyroid cancer or a benign thyroid nodule (not recorded which). Some clones in this sample may be carry-over from other donors' samples.

This clone was detected many times. This may be a read error, as it is one base from a much larger clone. In this CDR3 the conserved last residue, phenylalanine or tryptophan, is missing, so a read error is likely. J is TRBJ2-1 and V is TRBV9; possible D gene TRBD2, 5 bases. This CDR3 has 13 amino acids. CDR1 is SGDLS, CDR2 YYNGEE, per germline. The V end lost 3 bases, the J end lost 8 bases, and 12 bases lay between the germline ends. DNA of the CDR3: TGTGCCAGCAGCGGAGGACTCCTCGATGAGCAGTTCCTC. Translation gives CASSGGLLDEQFL.

The CDR3 nucleotides are TGTGCCAGCAGCTTGGGACTGCCCGCGGCCTACGAGCAGTACTTC. Protein sequence: CASSLGLPAAYEQYF. The chain links TRBV7-2 to TRBJ2-7; TRBD2 might be the D (6 bases). V lost 3 bases and J 2 bases, leaving 14 bases between the germline ends. The CDR3 covers 15 residues. Per the germline V gene, CDR1 is SGHTA and CDR2 is FQGNSA.

CDR3 nucleotides: TGTGCCAGCAGCTTAGCCCCCACCCCGGGCTATGGCTACACCTTC. Translating it yields CASSLAPTPGYGYTF. V gene TRBV11-2 combines with J gene TRBJ1-2; D uncertain. The CDR3 runs to 15 residues. Trimming cost V 1 base and J 4 bases, with 13 bases left between them. Germline CDR1 is SGHAT and CDR2 is FQNNGV.

This rearrangement joins TRBV4-1 to TRBJ2-2, with 7 positions matching TRBD2. This CDR3 contains 14 residues. The V gene's germline CDR1 is MGHRA and CDR2 YSYEKL. With 4 bases clipped from V and 6 bases from J, the junction kept 5 bases outside the gene matches. CDR3 nucleotide sequence: TGCGCCAGCAGCCGGGAGGGCGGAGCCGGGGAGCTGTTTTTT. This codes for CASSREGGAGELFF.

This clone was counted a few times. CDR3 nucleotide sequence: TGTGCCAGCAGTTTACGATCCGGGAGAGGGGAGCTGTTTTTT. It translates to CASSLRSGRGELFF. The V and J genes are TRBV28 and TRBJ2-2; perhaps TRBD2 as D (6 bases). Per the germline V gene, CDR1 is MDHEN and CDR2 is SYDVKM. This CDR3 has 14 amino acids. V lost 2 bases and J 8 bases, leaving 12 bases between the germline ends.

This clone is large (0.1 to 1%). The CDR3 spells CASTTGDNTGELFF. CDR3 in DNA: TGTGCCAGCACGACAGGGGATAACACCGGGGAGCTGTTTTTT. V usage is TRBV6-1 and J usage is TRBJ2-2, with 8 nucleotides matching TRBD1. This CDR3 region has 14 residues. The trim removed 7 bases at V and 2 bases at J, leaving 3 bases unmatched. Germline loops: CDR1 MNHNS, CDR2 SASEGT.

This rearrangement joins TRBV18 to TRBJ2-2, with D possibly TRBD1 on 5 matching bases. The V gene's germline CDR1 is KGHSH and CDR2 LQKENI. This CDR3 comprises 15 residues. The V end was cut by 0 bases, the J end by 4 bases, with 9 bases between. The CDR3, as DNA: TGTGCCAGCTCACCACCGCAGGGCAGCACCGGGGAGCTGTTTTTT. It yields the protein CASSPPQGSTGELFF.

Of note for this clone: At one of its ends the junction is not consistent with the germline gene, which may arise from a read error. V and J are TRBV20-1 and TRBJ1-1; 7 nucleotides align to TRBD1. Germline V gene sequence: CDR1 DFQATT, CDR2 SNEGSKA (reference sequence). The length of the CDR3 is 13 residues. The CDR3, as DNA: TGTAGTTATACAGGGGAGCGAGTGACTGAAGCTTTCTTT. It is translated as CSYTGERVTEAFF.

The gene calls are TRBV28 and TRBJ1-1; D possibly corresponds to TRBD1 (6 bases). The CDR3 consists of 14 residues. CDR1 and CDR2 from the germline V gene are MDHEN and SYDVKM. V lost 2 bases and J lost 1, with 8 bases in between. CDR3 sequence: CASSLQGKNTEAFF. The CDR3 nucleotides are TGTGCCAGCAGTTTACAGGGGAAGAACACTGAAGCTTTCTTT.

This clone is labeled medium-sized. V and J are TRBV3-1 and TRBJ1-1; D remains unclear. V was pared by 0 bases and J by 1 base, with 12 bases between. The length of the CDR3 is 16 residues. Germline V gene sequence: CDR1 LGHDT, CDR2 YNNKEL (reference sequence). The CDR3 loop is CASSQDLWTGNTEAFF. In nucleotides, the CDR3 is TGTGCCAGCAGCCAAGATCTTTGGACGGGGAACACTGAAGCTTTCTTT.

The chain joins TRBV19 to TRBJ1-2; no firm D call. The CDR3 spans 12 residues. CDR1 and CDR2 (germline): LNHDA, SQIVND (reference sequence). V shed 9 bases and J shed 8 bases, with 16 bases lying between them. The CDR3 spells CASPDGFGGYTF. Written as DNA, the CDR3 is TGTGCCAGCCCCGACGGCTTTGGGGGCTACACCTTC.

By proportion, this clone is medium-sized. CDR3 nucleotides: TGCAGTGCTAGAATACTAGCGGGGGGCAGAAGCTCCTACAATGAGCAGTTCTTC. Protein product: CSARILAGGRSSYNEQFF. The V and J genes are TRBV20-1 and TRBJ2-1; TRBD2 agrees at 12 bases. CDR3 length: 18 amino acids. Unmatched junction bases numbered 8, after V lost 2 bases and J lost 0 bases. Germline V gives CDR1 DFQATT, CDR2 SNEGSKA (reference sequence).

This clone showed up just a few times. This rearrangement joins TRBV6-1 to TRBJ2-2; D unresolved. Germline values: CDR1 MNHNS, CDR2 SASEGT. Trimming cost V 2 bases and J 4 bases, with 11 bases left between them. This CDR3 contains 15 residues. DNA of the CDR3: TGTGCCAGCAGTGAAAATTTCGGGTCCACCGGGGAGCTGTTTTTT. This sequence encodes CASSENFGSTGELFF.

This clone has only a few counts. The rearrangement joins TRBV27 to TRBJ2-7; 7 bases are shared with TRBD2. There are 17 residues in the CDR3. The germline gives CDR1 MNHEY, CDR2 SMNVEV (reference sequence). Losses at the gene ends were 5 bases for V and 2 bases for J; bases not matched to a gene: 15. Here the CDR3 DNA reads TGTGCCAGCAGTACTGGACTGGCAGGACTAGAGACCTACGAGCAGTACTTC. Its protein product is CASSTGLAGLETYEQYF.